There are many counts of the clone carrying this T cell receptor beta chain. Its antigen is currently unknown. Trimming removed 4 bases from V and 0 bases from J, with 9 bases in between. Germline V gene lookup returns CDR1 SQVTM and CDR2 ANQGSEA. This CDR3 is 13 amino acids long. This record comes from a study of T cells in Graves' hyperthyroidism and ophthalmopathy. RNA transcripts were the template for amplifying TCR beta CDR3 regions. Researchers ran a first-round RT-PCR on the TCR CDR3 using the HTBI primer set. TCRdb ran MiXCR on the multiplex PCR reads and lists one entry per CDR3 protein. There are about 330,000 distinct CDR3 sequences in the sample; roughly 15% occur only once, and approximately 35% lies in the top ten. PBMCs were collected from a 10 ml volume of fresh peripheral blood. Regarding the study as a whole: Separation of ophthalmopathy from stable hyperthyroidism was achieved by a 13 V-J model.

The rearrangement joins TRBV29-1 to TRBJ1-1; D is unclear. This TCR came from a woman aged 40-49 years with Graves' ophthalmopathy. The sequencing sample was made of blood. Here the CDR3 DNA reads TGCAGCGTTGCGCGAAGTGTGAACACTGAAGCTTTCTTT. Encoded protein: CSVARSVNTEAFF. Filled out from reference TRBV29-1 and TRBJ1-1, the complete variable domain reads SAVISQKPSRDICQRGTSLTIQCQVDSQVTMMFWYRQQPGQSLTLIATANQGSEATYESGFVIDKFPISRPNLTFSTLTVSNMSPEDSSIYLCSVARSVNTEAFFGQGTRLTVV.